This T cell receptor beta chain is from a study of T cell repertoires in cytomegalovirus infection. This clonotype was counted a few times. What it binds is not known. CDR1 and CDR2 from the germline V gene are MNHEY and SMNVEV (reference sequence). Trimming shortened V by 3 bases and J by 2 bases, and 9 bases separated the two germline ends. The CDR3 is 14 residues long. Study-wide points: HLA-C-restricted, CMV-specific TCR beta clonotypes were dominant ex vivo.

Each CDR3 protein gets one entry after TCRdb re-called the reads with MiXCR. The sample has about 890,000 distinct CDR3 sequences; around 31% are singletons. The TCR was taken from a human donor in good health (CMV status not recorded). Some clones in this sample may be carry-over from other donors' samples. The specimen was cultured CD8+ T cells from PBMCs, collected from culture after CMV antigen stimulation. The V gene is TRBV27, the J gene TRBJ2-3; possibly TRBD1 for D (6 bases). The DNA of the CDR3 is TGTGCCAGCAGTTTTCAGGGACACACAGATACGCAGTATTTT. Its protein product is CASSFQGHTDTQYF.